This T cell receptor beta chain was identified in a study of blood T cells in healthy people across ages. Study as a whole: Per two T cells, template switching captured roughly one barcoded beta molecule.

Using a J-beta primer mix together with a sample-barcoded 5' primer, a second PCR was run for roughly 6 to 11 cycles. TCRdb analysed the 5' RACE reads with MiXCR anew, one entry per CDR3 protein. The table includes fewer than 2,000,000 distinct CDR3 sequences, roughly two fifths detected once. Study-level results: Correlation between TCR beta diversity and naive T cell percentage was strong.

Worth noting for this clonotype: Antigen unknown.

The CDR3 runs 16 residues. The germline CDR1 and CDR2 sequences are SGHRS and YFSETQ. Trimming at V came to 4 bases and at J to 6 bases, leaving 13 bases not matched to a gene. Every sample yielded at least 6.5 million isolated PBMCs. Each sample yielded at least 5.5 micrograms of PBMC total RNA. The rearrangement links TRBV5-1 to TRBJ2-1; 7 bases match TRBD2. This clonotype was obtained from a human donor in good health. Sample: blood. The CDR3 reads CASSATGASGLNEQFF. The CDR3 nucleotides are TGCGCCAGCAGCGCAACCGGGGCTAGCGGTCTCAATGAGCAGTTCTTC.